Shown below are 27 T cell receptor beta chains from a single sample sequenced in a study of blood T cell repertoires in COVID-19. Method: immunoSEQ multiplex PCR; TCRdb's copy keeps in-frame clones and lacks some. Here the sample spans fewer than 300,000 clones, about nine tenths being singletons. Sequenced: PBMCs or T cells enriched from blood (not recorded which). The receptor set was obtained from a woman aged 30 to 39 who had recovered from COVID-19.

This clone was seen just once. The chain couples TRBV14 to TRBJ2-3; 8 bases match TRBD2. Per germline, CDR1 SGHDN and CDR2 FVKESK. V lost 1 base, J lost 6 bases, and 3 bases stayed unmatched. The CDR3 spans 14 residues. Here the CDR3 DNA reads TGTGCCAGCAGCCAAGCGGGAGGGCCGGATACGCAGTATTTT. It is translated as CASSQAGGPDTQYF.

V is TRBV11-2 and J is TRBJ2-1; 7 nucleotides align to TRBD2. Trimming cost V 5 bases and J 9 bases; bases outside gene matches: 10. The CDR3 runs to 14 residues. Germline loops: CDR1 SGHAT, CDR2 FQNNGV. The CDR3 sequence is CASSLGLVPSEQFF. The CDR3 DNA reads as TGTGCCAGCAGCCTTGGACTAGTCCCTAGTGAGCAGTTCTTC.

The gene calls are TRBV4-3 and TRBJ2-1; 8 nucleotides line up with TRBD2. CDR1 is LGHNA, CDR2 YSLEER, per germline. The V gene end was trimmed by 0 bases and the J gene end by 8 bases; junction bases not matched to a gene: 9. CDR3 length: 16 residues. CDR3 sequence (DNA): TGCGCCAGCAGCCAAGATACCAGCGGGAGAGGCGATGAGCAGTTCTTC. Amino acid sequence: CASSQDTSGRGDEQFF.

The rearrangement joins TRBV13 to TRBJ1-3, with 12 bases lining up with TRBD1. V lost 6 bases, J lost 4 bases, and 7 bases stayed unmatched. CDR1 is PRHDT and CDR2 is FYEKMQ in the germline V gene (reference sequence). The CDR3 is 16 amino acids. The CDR3 here is CASRGTGGATGNTIYF. The CDR3 DNA reads as TGTGCCAGCAGAGGGACAGGGGGCGCCACCGGAAACACCATATATTTT.

The gene calls are TRBV6-4 and TRBJ2-1; 15 nucleotides match TRBD2. The CDR3 has 18 residues. CDR1 MRHNA and CDR2 SNTAGT come from the germline V gene. J was trimmed by 6 bases and V by 3 bases; bases with no gene match: 9. CDR3 in DNA: TGTGCCAGCAGTGATCGCGGACTAGCGGGAGGGCCTGTCAATGAGCAGTTCTTC. It codes for CASSDRGLAGGPVNEQFF.

The chain uses TRBV6-5 and TRBJ1-1; 8 nucleotides agree with TRBD1. Unmatched junction bases numbered 8, after V lost 6 bases and J lost 2 bases. Per germline, CDR1 MNHEY and CDR2 SVGAGI. This CDR3 is built from 15 residues. CDR3: CASRYTGTGNTEAFF. CDR3 nucleotides: TGTGCCAGCAGGTATACCGGGACAGGTAACACTGAAGCTTTCTTT.

This sequence joins TRBV6-2 or TRBV6-3 and TRBJ2-2, with 10 bases matching TRBD2. The CDR3 is made up of 18 amino acids. Germline lookup yields CDR1 MNHEY and CDR2 SVGEGT. The trim removed 6 bases at V and 6 bases at J, leaving 16 bases unmatched. The chain's CDR3 is CASSALTPGLASAGELFF. DNA for the CDR3: TGTGCCAGCAGCGCCCTCACACCGGGACTAGCGTCCGCCGGGGAGCTGTTTTTT.

The DNA of the CDR3 is TGTGCCAGCAGCTTAGATTCCCAGGGGGAGCAGTACTTC. It yields the protein CASSLDSQGEQYF. This chain joins TRBV11-3 and TRBJ2-7; D may be TRBD1 (6 bases). Trimming shortened V by 0 bases and J by 7 bases, and 10 bases separated the two germline ends. The CDR3 runs 13 residues. Germline CDR1 is SGHNT and CDR2 is YENEEA. The full variable domain, rest sourced from reference TRBV11-3 and TRBJ2-7, is EAGVVQSPRYKIIEKKQPVAFWCNPISGHNTLYWYLQNLGQGPELLIRYENEEAVDDSQLPKDRFSAERLKGVDSTLKIQPAELGDSAVYLCASSLDSQGEQYFGPGTRLTVT.

The rearrangement joins TRBV2 to TRBJ2-7; 9 bases are shared with TRBD1. This CDR3 has 14 residues. Losses at the gene ends were 4 bases for V and 2 bases for J; bases not matched to a gene: 3. CDR1 is SNHLY and CDR2 is FYNNEI in the germline V gene. CDR3 region: CASSGRDRAYEQYF. CDR3 in DNA: TGTGCCAGCAGTGGCCGGGACAGGGCCTACGAGCAGTACTTC.

This rearrangement joins TRBV28 to TRBJ2-5; 13 positions agree with TRBD2. The CDR3 is 18 amino acids. After removal of 6 bases from V and 4 bases from J, the junction contained 14 bases not matched to a gene. Germline V CDR1 and CDR2: MDHEN, SYDVKM. The CDR3 region is CASRPGLAGASSGETQYF. CDR3 in DNA: TGTGCCAGCAGACCTGGACTAGCGGGAGCTTCATCGGGAGAGACCCAGTACTTC. Filled out from reference TRBV28 and TRBJ2-5, the complete variable domain reads DVKVTQSSRYLVKRTGEKVFLECVQDMDHENMFWYRQDPGLGLRLIYFSYDVKMKEKGDIPEGYSVSREKKERFSLILESASTNQTSMYLCASRPGLAGASSGETQYFGPGTRLLVL.

The J gene is TRBJ2-4, the V gene TRBV19; D possibly corresponds to TRBD2 (5 bases). The CDR3 length is 14 residues. Germline CDR1 and CDR2: LNHDA and SQIVND (reference sequence). Trimming took 7 bases from V and 7 from J, leaving 17 bases between them. CDR3 DNA: TGTGCCAGTACGGAGGACGCCTCGAGGAACATTCAGTACTTC. This codes for CASTEDASRNIQYF.

This chain joins TRBV19 and TRBJ2-5; 9 nucleotides align to TRBD2. J lost 5 bases, V lost 5 bases, and 3 bases had no gene match. CDR1 is LNHDA and CDR2 is SQIVND in the germline V gene (reference sequence). The CDR3 totals 13 residues. CDR3 sequence (DNA): TGTGCCAGTAGTGGGGCGGGAGGGGAGACCCAGTACTTC. Residues: CASSGAGGETQYF.

The rearrangement links TRBV5-1 to TRBJ2-3; no reliable D call. V lost 1 base and J lost 0, with 9 bases in between. Germline V lookup: CDR1 SGHRS, CDR2 YFSETQ. The CDR3 runs to 15 residues. The DNA for the CDR3 is TGCGCCAGCAGCTTGATCGGGTCTAGCACAGATACGCAGTATTTT. Its translation: CASSLIGSSTDTQYF.

CDR3 nucleotide sequence: TGTGCCAGCAGTTTAAAGACGGCCGACTGCGACGATGAGCAGTTCTTC. Protein: CASSLKTADCDDEQFF. This chain connects TRBV28 to TRBJ2-1; no clear D gene. Looked up from germline, CDR1 is MDHEN and CDR2 is SYDVKM. The CDR3 totals 16 residues. V lost 2 bases to trimming and J lost 8 bases, with 19 bases between them.

This chain links TRBV7-2 with TRBJ1-5, with D unresolved. The germline gives CDR1 SGHTA, CDR2 FQGNSA. Deletions cut 0 bases from V and 7 bases from J, with 10 bases between. The CDR3 totals 14 residues. DNA for the CDR3: TGTGCCAGCAGCTTAGCGCTGGGAGTCCAGCCCCAGCATTTT. It specifies CASSLALGVQPQHF.

Of note for this clone: Germline is not matched at one junction end, which may reflect a read error. The V call is TRBV9, the J call TRBJ2-5; 10 bases are shared with TRBD2. The CDR3 covers 18 residues. Germline values: CDR1 SGDLS, CDR2 YYNGEE. CDR3 in DNA: TGCGCCAGCCGCGGGGGGGGCCTAGCGGGAGACTGGGGAGAGACCCAGTACTTC. Its protein product is CASRGGGLAGDWGETQYF.

This clone was counted only a few times. The V gene is TRBV28, the J gene TRBJ1-1, with TRBD1 matching 10 bases. Germline V CDR1 and CDR2: MDHEN, SYDVKM. CDR3 length equals 13 residues. After removal of 8 bases from V and 5 bases from J, the junction contained 5 bases not matched to a gene. CDR3 sequence: CASGTGEGTEAFF. DNA of the CDR3: TGTGCCAGCGGGACAGGGGAAGGGACTGAAGCTTTCTTT.

This clone appeared a few times. V and J are TRBV6-5 and TRBJ1-2, with unresolved D. The CDR3 totals 16 residues. The V end lost 4 bases, the J end lost 2 bases, and 17 bases lay between the germline ends. Looked up from germline, CDR1 is MNHEY and CDR2 is SVGAGI. The CDR3 loop is CASSSLRARPNYGYTF. CDR3 DNA: TGTGCCAGCAGTTCCCTAAGAGCACGTCCGAACTATGGCTACACCTTC.

Only a few counts were recorded for this clone. The V and J genes are TRBV19 and TRBJ1-5; 8 bases fit TRBD1. The germline CDR1 and CDR2 sequences are LNHDA and SQIVND (reference sequence). The CDR3 has 15 residues. Trimming took 6 bases from V and 3 from J; bases not matched to a gene: 7. CDR3 amino acids: CASRAGTGHNQPQHF. The CDR3 DNA reads TGTGCCAGTAGAGCCGGGACAGGACACAATCAGCCCCAGCATTTT.

This chain links TRBV7-2 with TRBJ1-5; D remains ambiguous. This CDR3 spans 15 amino acids. Trimming cost V 1 base and J 2 bases, with 9 bases left between them. CDR1 SGHTA and CDR2 FQGNSA come from the germline V gene. The CDR3 nucleotides are TGTGCCAGCAGCTTAGAAGAAGCCCGCAATCAGCCCCAGCATTTT. It encodes CASSLEEARNQPQHF.

This clone was detected only once. V is TRBV6-2 or TRBV6-3 and J is TRBJ2-7; D is unresolved. There are 12 residues in the CDR3. The germline V gene has CDR1 MNHEY and CDR2 SVGEGT. The V end lost 5 bases, the J end lost 4 bases, and 9 bases lay between the germline ends. The CDR3 protein is CASSPLGYEQYF. In DNA form, the CDR3 reads TGTGCCAGCAGTCCCCTCGGGTACGAGCAGTACTTC.

This sequence joins TRBV27 and TRBJ2-3, with 8 positions matching TRBD2. The CDR3 extends over 17 amino acids. The V and J ends lost 6 bases and 5 bases, in that order; junction bases with no gene match: 16. CDR1 is MNHEY, CDR2 SMNVEV, per germline (reference sequence). CDR3 sequence reads: CASRPTPPGTREDTQYF. CDR3 bases: TGTGCCAGCAGACCAACGCCCCCCGGGACTAGAGAAGATACGCAGTATTTT.

This chain links TRBV7-2 with TRBJ2-1, with 9 bases fitting TRBD1. The CDR3 runs 15 residues. V was pared by 4 bases and J by 9 bases, with 10 bases of the junction left unmatched. Per the germline V gene, CDR1 is SGHTA and CDR2 is FQGNSA. CDR3 sequence reads: CASSSIWTGASEQFF. The CDR3 DNA reads as TGTGCCAGCAGCTCCATATGGACAGGGGCCTCTGAGCAGTTCTTC.

This clone was found a few times. The chain joins TRBV11-3 to TRBJ2-2; 9 bases line up with TRBD1. CDR3 length equals 15 residues. The germline V gene encodes CDR1 SGHNT and CDR2 YENEEA. V dropped 5 bases and J dropped 5; count of bases not matched to a gene: 6. The CDR3 sequence is CASSPGQGSTGELFF. The CDR3 coding sequence is TGTGCCAGCAGCCCGGGACAGGGATCAACCGGGGAGCTGTTTTTT. The entire variable domain, with the rest obtained from reference TRBV11-3 and TRBJ2-2, is as follows: EAGVVQSPRYKIIEKKQPVAFWCNPISGHNTLYWYLQNLGQGPELLIRYENEEAVDDSQLPKDRFSAERLKGVDSTLKIQPAELGDSAVYLCASSPGQGSTGELFFGEGSRLTVL.

The chain couples TRBV11-2 to TRBJ2-7; D gene uncertain. V was shortened by 4 bases and J by 6 bases, with 16 bases between the two germline ends. This CDR3 has 14 residues. Germline lookup yields CDR1 SGHAT and CDR2 FQNNGV. CDR3 bases: TGTGCCAGCAGCTCTCGTGGCCCTTCGGGCGAGCAGTACTTC. This encodes CASSSRGPSGEQYF.

The genes are TRBV5-1 and TRBJ2-1; a weak D match, TRBD1 (5 bases). Trimming took off 7 bases at V and 2 bases at J, with 19 bases between the two ends. Germline V gives CDR1 SGHRS, CDR2 YFSETQ. The CDR3 contains 16 residues. The CDR3 sequence: CASSRSGQGTYNEQFF. The DNA of the CDR3 is TGCGCCAGCTCAAGGTCGGGCCAGGGAACCTACAATGAGCAGTTCTTC.

The chain couples TRBV19 to TRBJ1-5, with D perhaps matching TRBD1 (6 bases). The CDR3 contains 16 residues. V lost 5 bases and J 0 bases, leaving 14 bases between the germline ends. CDR1 LNHDA and CDR2 SQIVND come from the germline V gene (reference sequence). This chain's CDR3 is CASSLLRGASNQPQHF. CDR3 DNA sequence: TGTGCCAGTAGTCTCCTCCGGGGGGCTAGCAATCAGCCCCAGCATTTT.